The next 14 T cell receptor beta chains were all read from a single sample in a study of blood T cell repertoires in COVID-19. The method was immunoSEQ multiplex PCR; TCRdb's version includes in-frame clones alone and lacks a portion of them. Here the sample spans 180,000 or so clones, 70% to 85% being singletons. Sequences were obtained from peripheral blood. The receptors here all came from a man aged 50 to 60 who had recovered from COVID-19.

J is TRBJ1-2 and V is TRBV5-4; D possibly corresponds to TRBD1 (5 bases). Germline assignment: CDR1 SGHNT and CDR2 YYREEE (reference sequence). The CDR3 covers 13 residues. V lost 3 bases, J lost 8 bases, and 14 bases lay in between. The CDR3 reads CASSSGGGWGYTF. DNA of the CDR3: TGTGCCAGCAGCTCGGGGGGTGGATGGGGCTACACCTTC.

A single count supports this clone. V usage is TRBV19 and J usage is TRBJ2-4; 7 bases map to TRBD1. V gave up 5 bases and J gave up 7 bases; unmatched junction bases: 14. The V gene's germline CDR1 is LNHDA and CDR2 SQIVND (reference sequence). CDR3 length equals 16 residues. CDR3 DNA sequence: TGTGCCAGTAGTCCCGAGGTGGCAGGGGGAACGAACATTCAGTACTTC. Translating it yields CASSPEVAGGTNIQYF.

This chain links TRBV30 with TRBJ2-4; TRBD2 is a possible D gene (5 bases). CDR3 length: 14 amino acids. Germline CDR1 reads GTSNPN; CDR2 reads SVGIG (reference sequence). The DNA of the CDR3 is TGTGCTCAGCAGCGAATAGTCGGGGTGGACATTCAGTACTTC. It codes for CAQQRIVGVDIQYF.

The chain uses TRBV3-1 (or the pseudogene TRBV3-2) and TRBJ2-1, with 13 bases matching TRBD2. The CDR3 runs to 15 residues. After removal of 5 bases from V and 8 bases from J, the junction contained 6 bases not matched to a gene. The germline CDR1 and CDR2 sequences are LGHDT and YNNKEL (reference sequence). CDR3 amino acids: CASSGTSGIWDEQFF. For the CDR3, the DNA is TGTGCCAGCAGCGGGACTAGCGGGATTTGGGATGAGCAGTTCTTC.

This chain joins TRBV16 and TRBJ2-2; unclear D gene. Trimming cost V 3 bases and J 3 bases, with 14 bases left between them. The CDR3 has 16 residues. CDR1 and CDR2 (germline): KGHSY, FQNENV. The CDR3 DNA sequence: TGTGCCAGCAGCCACGGTAGCAATCCCCACACCGGGGAGCTGTTTTTT. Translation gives CASSHGSNPHTGELFF.

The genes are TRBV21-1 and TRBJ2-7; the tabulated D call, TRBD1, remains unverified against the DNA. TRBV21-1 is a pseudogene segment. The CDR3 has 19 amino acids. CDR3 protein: CASSKKLAAGDPPAYEQYF. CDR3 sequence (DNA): TGTGCCAGCAGCAAAAAGTTGGCGGCAGGGGACCCGCCTGCCTACGAGCAGTACTTC.

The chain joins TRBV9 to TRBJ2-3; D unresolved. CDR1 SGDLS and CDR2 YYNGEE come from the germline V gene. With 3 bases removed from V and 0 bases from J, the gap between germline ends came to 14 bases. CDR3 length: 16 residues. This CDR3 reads CASSARLLSSTDTQYF. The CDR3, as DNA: TGTGCCAGCAGCGCTCGACTCCTGTCTAGCACAGATACGCAGTATTTT.

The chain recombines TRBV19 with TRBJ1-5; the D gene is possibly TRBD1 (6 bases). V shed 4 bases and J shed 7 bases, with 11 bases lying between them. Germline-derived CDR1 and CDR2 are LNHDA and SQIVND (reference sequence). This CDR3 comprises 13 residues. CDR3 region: CASSTQGRQPQHF. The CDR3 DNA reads TGTGCCAGTAGTACACAGGGACGGCAGCCCCAGCATTTT.

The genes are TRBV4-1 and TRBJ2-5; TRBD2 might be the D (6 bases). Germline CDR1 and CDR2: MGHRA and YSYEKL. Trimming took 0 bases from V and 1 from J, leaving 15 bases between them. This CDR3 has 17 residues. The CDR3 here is CASSQDPPGGFQETQYF. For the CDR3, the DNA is TGCGCCAGCAGCCAAGATCCCCCCGGAGGGTTCCAAGAGACCCAGTACTTC.

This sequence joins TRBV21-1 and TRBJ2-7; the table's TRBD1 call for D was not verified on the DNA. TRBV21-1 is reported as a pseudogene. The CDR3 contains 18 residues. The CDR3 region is CASSKKGSGGLTTYEQYF. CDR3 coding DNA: TGTGCCAGCAGCAAAAAAGGGTCAGGGGGCCTTACGACCTACGAGCAGTACTTC.

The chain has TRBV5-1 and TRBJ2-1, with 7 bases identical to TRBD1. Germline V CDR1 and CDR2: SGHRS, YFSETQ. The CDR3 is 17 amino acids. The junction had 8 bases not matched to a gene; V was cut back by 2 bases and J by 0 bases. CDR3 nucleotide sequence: TGCGCCAGCAGCTTCGGAAGGGGGCAAGGCTCCTACAATGAGCAGTTCTTC. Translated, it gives CASSFGRGQGSYNEQFF.

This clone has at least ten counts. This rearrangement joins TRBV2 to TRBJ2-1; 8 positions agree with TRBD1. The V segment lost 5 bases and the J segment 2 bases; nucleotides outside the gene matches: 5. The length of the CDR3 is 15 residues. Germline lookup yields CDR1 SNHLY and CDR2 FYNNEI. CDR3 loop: CASSTNRGTYNEQFF. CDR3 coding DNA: TGTGCCAGCAGTACAAACAGGGGGACCTACAATGAGCAGTTCTTC.

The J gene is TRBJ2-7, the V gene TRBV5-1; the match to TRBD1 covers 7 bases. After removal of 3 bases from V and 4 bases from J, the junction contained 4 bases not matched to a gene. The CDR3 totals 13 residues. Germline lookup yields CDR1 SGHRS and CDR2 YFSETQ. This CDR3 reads CASSSRTGYEQYF. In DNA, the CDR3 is TGCGCCAGCAGCTCACGGACAGGTTACGAGCAGTACTTC.

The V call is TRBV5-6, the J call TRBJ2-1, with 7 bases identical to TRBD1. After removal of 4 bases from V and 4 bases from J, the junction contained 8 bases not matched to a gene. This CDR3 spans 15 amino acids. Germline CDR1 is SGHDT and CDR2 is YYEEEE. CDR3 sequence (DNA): TGTGCCAGCAGCCCGACAGGGTTGGGGTACAATGAGCAGTTCTTC. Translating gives CASSPTGLGYNEQFF. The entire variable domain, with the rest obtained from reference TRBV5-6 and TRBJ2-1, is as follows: DAGVTQSPTHLIKTRGQQVTLRCSPKSGHDTVSWYQQALGQGPQFIFQYYEEEERQRGNFPDRFSGHQFPNYSSELNVNALLLGDSALYLCASSPTGLGYNEQFFGPGTRLTVL.